This TCR beta chain is drawn from a study of cytomegalovirus exposure and HLA in healthy donors. The PCR had 60 Vbeta and 13 Jbeta primers. Generated by immunoSEQ multiplex PCR, the TCRdb table keeps only in-frame clones and is missing some. The sample includes 100,000 or so clones, 75% seen only once; the top ten take 13% to 15%. The CDR3 extends over 12 amino acids. Trimming cost V 4 bases and J 11 bases, with 12 bases left between them. The germline V gene has CDR1 SGHRS and CDR2 YFSETQ. The study, taken as a whole, reports: A missense DCLRE1C variant was associated with V- and J-gene trimming of TCR beta chains in a later analysis, and an independent cohort replicated the association.

Concerning this clone: Its antigen is unknown.

Material for sequencing was PBMCs. This clonotype originated in a male donor in good health and CMV-seropositive. This chain connects TRBV5-1 to TRBJ2-2, with TRBD2 as a possible D gene (6 bases). The CDR3 protein is CASSTGGSELFF. The CDR3 DNA reads as TGCGCCAGCAGCACCGGGGGTTCCGAGCTGTTTTTT.